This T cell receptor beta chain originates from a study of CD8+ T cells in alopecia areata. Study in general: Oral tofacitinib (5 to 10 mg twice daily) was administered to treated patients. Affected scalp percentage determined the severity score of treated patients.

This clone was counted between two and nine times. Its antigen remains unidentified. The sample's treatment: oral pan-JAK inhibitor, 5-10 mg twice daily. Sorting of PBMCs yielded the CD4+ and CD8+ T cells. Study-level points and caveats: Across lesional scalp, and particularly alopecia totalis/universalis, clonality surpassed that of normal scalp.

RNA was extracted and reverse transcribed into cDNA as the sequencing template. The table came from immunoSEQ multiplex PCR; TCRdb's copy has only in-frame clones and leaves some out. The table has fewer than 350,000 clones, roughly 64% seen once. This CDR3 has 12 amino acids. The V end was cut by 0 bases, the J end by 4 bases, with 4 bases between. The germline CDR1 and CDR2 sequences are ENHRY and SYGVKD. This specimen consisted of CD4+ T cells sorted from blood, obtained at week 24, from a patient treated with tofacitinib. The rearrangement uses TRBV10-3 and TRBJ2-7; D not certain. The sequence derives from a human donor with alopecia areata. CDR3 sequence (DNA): TGTGCCATCAGTGAGTCTCGGTACGAGCAGTACTTC. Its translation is CAISESRYEQYF.